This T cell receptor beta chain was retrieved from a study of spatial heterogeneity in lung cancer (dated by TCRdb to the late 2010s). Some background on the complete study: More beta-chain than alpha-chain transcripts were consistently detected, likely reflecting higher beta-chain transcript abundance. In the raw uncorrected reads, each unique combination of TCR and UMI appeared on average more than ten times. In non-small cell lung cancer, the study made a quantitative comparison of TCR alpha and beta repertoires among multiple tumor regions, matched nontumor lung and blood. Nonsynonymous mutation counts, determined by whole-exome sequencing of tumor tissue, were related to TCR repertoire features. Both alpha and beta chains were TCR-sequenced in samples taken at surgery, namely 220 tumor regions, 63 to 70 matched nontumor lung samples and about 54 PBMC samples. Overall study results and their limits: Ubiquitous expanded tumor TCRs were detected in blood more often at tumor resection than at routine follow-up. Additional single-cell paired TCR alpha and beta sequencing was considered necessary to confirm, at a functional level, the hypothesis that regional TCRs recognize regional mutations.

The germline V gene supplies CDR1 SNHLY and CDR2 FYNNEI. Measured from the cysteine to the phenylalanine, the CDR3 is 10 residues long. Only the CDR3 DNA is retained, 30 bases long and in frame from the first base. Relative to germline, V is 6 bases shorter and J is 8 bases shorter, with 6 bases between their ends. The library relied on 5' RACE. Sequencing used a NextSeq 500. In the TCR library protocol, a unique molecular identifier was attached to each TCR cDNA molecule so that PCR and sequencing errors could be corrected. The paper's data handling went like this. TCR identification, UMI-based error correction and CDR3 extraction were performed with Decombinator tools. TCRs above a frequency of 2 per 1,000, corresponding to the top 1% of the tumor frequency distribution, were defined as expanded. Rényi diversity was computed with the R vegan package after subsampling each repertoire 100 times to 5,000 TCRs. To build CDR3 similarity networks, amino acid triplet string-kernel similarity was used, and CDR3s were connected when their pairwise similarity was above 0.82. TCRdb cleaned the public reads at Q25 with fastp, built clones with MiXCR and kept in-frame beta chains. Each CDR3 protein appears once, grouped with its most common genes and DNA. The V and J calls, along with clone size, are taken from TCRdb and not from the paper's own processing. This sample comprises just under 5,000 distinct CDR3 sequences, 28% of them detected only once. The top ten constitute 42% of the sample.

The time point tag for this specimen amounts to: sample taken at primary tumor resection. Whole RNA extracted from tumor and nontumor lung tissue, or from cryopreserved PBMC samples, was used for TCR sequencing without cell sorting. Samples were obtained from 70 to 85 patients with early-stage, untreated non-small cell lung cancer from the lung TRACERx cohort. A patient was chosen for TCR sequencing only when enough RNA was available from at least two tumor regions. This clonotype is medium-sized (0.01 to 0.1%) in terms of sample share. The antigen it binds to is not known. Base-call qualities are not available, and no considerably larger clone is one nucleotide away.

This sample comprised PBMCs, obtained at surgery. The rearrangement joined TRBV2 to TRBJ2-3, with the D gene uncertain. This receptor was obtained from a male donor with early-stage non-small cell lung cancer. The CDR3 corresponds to CASSYITQYF. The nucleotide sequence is TGTGCCAGCAGCTACATTACGCAGTATTTT.